These 29 T cell receptor beta chains share one sample of origin, sequenced in a study of blood T cell repertoires in COVID-19. Clones were read by immunoSEQ multiplex PCR, and TCRdb kept only the in-frame ones, dropping some. The data hold tens of thousands of clones, with 85% to 90% observed a single time. Sequencing was done on a sample of peripheral blood. The receptors shown here come from a man between 60 and 75 years old with acute or convalescent COVID-19.

This clone has a handful of counts. The sample has other DNA sequences that encode this CDR3 too. The chain links TRBV5-4 to TRBJ2-5; 10 bases are shared with TRBD1. This CDR3 comprises 14 residues. Germline V gene lookup returns CDR1 SGHNT and CDR2 YYREEE (reference sequence). The V and J ends lost 2 bases and 5 bases, in that order; junction bases with no gene match: 3. In DNA, the CDR3 is TGTGCCAGCAGCTTTGACAGGGGGCGCGAGACCCAGTACTTC. Amino acid sequence: CASSFDRGRETQYF. The full variable domain, with the rest looked up from reference TRBV5-4 and TRBJ2-5, is ETGVTQSPTHLIKTRGQQVTLRCSSQSGHNTVSWYQQALGQGPQFIFQYYREEENGRGNFPPRFSGLQFPNYSSELNVNALELDDSALYLCASSFDRGRETQYFGPGTRLLVL.

The chain is built from TRBV4-2 and TRBJ1-4; tentatively, D is TRBD1 (6 bases). The CDR3 contains 17 residues. Germline CDR1 reads LGHNA; CDR2 reads YNFKEQ. The V end lost 3 bases, the J end lost 7 bases, and 21 bases lay between the germline ends. The CDR3 reads CASSQDLGGQYGEKLFF. DNA for the CDR3: TGTGCCAGCAGCCAGGACCTTGGGGGCCAGTATGGTGAAAAACTGTTTTTT.

This chain uses TRBV5-1 with TRBJ2-1, with D possibly being TRBD2 (5 bases). The CDR3 loop spans 14 amino acids. The V gene lost 2 bases and the J gene lost 0 bases, with 6 bases spanning the gap. Germline V lookup: CDR1 SGHRS, CDR2 YFSETQ. The CDR3 region has the DNA TGCGCCAGCAGCTTCCGGGGCTCCTACAATGAGCAGTTCTTC. This gives the protein CASSFRGSYNEQFF.

The chain has TRBV9 and TRBJ1-2, with D maybe TRBD1 (5 bases). CDR1 and CDR2 from the germline V gene are SGDLS and YYNGEE. This CDR3 is built from 15 residues. V was trimmed by 6 bases and J by 0 bases, leaving 15 bases between them. CDR3 sequence reads: CASTFMTEPNYGYTF. The CDR3 nucleotides are TGTGCCAGCACCTTTATGACAGAGCCTAACTATGGCTACACCTTC.

V usage is TRBV3-1 (or the pseudogene TRBV3-2) and J usage is TRBJ1-1, with D perhaps TRBD1 (5 bases). The germline V gene has CDR1 LGHDT and CDR2 YNNKEL (reference sequence). V was cut by 1 base and J by 5 bases, with 14 bases left in between. The CDR3 extends over 15 amino acids. CDR3 coding DNA: TGTGCCAGCAGCCAAGTTGGCAGGGCCGGAACTGAAGCTTTCTTT. Translation: CASSQVGRAGTEAFF.

The chain joins TRBV12-3 or TRBV12-4 to TRBJ1-5; no firm D call. This CDR3 is 13 amino acids long. Trimming shortened V by 7 bases and J by 1 base, and 8 bases separated the two germline ends. CDR3 sequence reads: CASTEQSNQPQHF. DNA for the CDR3: TGTGCCAGCACCGAACAGAGCAATCAGCCCCAGCATTTT.

The gene calls are TRBV18 and TRBJ2-3; D perhaps matches TRBD1 (5 bases). The CDR3 is 15 amino acids. CDR1 is KGHSH and CDR2 is LQKENI in the germline V gene. V gave up 2 bases and J gave up 0 bases, with 9 bases separating them. As DNA, the CDR3 is TGTGCCAGCTCACCAGGGGCGACTAGCACAGATACGCAGTATTTT. Residues: CASSPGATSTDTQYF. The variable domain in full, with the rest retrieved from reference TRBV18 and TRBJ2-3, is NAGVMQNPRHLVRRRGQEARLRCSPMKGHSHVYWYRQLPEEGLKFMVYLQKENIIDESGMPKERFSAEFPKEGPSILRIQQVVRGDSAAYFCASSPGATSTDTQYFGPGTRLTVL.

The chain carries TRBV6-1 and TRBJ1-2; D call uncertain. There are 12 residues in the CDR3. Germline V CDR1 and CDR2: MNHNS, SASEGT. The ends were cut back, 2 bases at V and 8 bases at J, with 9 bases in the middle. The CDR3 bases are TGTGCCAGCAGTGAAATAGGGAGAGGCTACACCTTC. The encoded protein is CASSEIGRGYTF.

The chain is built from TRBV27 and TRBJ2-7, with TRBD2 identical over 8 bases. With 0 bases clipped from V and 3 bases from J, the junction kept 7 bases outside the gene matches. CDR1 and CDR2 from the germline V gene are MNHEY and SMNVEV (reference sequence). This CDR3 has 16 amino acids. The CDR3 region is CASSLSTGLADYEQYF. In DNA form, the CDR3 reads TGTGCCAGCAGTTTATCGACAGGACTAGCAGACTACGAGCAGTACTTC.

The rearrangement joins TRBV2 to TRBJ2-7; the D gene is possibly TRBD2 (7 bases). Per the germline V gene, CDR1 is SNHLY and CDR2 is FYNNEI. The germline V and J ends were trimmed by 6 bases and 0 bases, with 24 bases remaining between them. This CDR3 contains 18 residues. CDR3 amino acids: CASSLNRAGAAISYEQYF. Here the CDR3 DNA reads TGTGCCAGCAGCTTAAACCGGGCGGGGGCTGCGATCTCCTACGAGCAGTACTTC.

The rearrangement links TRBV6-2 or TRBV6-3 to TRBJ1-5; 7 positions agree with TRBD1. Germline V gives CDR1 MNHEY, CDR2 SVGEGT. V lost 0 bases, J lost 0 bases, and 5 bases stayed unmatched. This CDR3 spans 17 amino acids. CDR3: CASSYSTGTYSNQPQHF. In DNA, the CDR3 is TGTGCCAGCAGTTACTCGACAGGGACGTATAGCAATCAGCCCCAGCATTTT.

The V gene is TRBV18, the J gene TRBJ1-1; 10 bases agree with TRBD1. The CDR3 consists of 16 residues. Germline V gene sequence: CDR1 KGHSH, CDR2 LQKENI. J lost 4 bases, V lost 2 bases, and 7 bases had no gene match. CDR3 amino acids: CASSPGTGAEGTEAFF. The DNA for the CDR3 is TGTGCCAGCTCACCAGGGACAGGGGCAGAAGGCACTGAAGCTTTCTTT.

This clone was counted once. V and J are TRBV6-2 or TRBV6-3 and TRBJ1-1; D might be TRBD1 (6 bases). Between the trimmed V and J ends, which lost 5 bases and 0 bases, there was a span of 19 bases. This CDR3 contains 17 residues. Germline V gene sequence: CDR1 MNHEY, CDR2 SVGEGT. CDR3 in amino acids: CASSRSRDKVMNTEAFF. The CDR3, as DNA: TGTGCCAGCAGTCGCTCTCGGGACAAGGTAATGAACACTGAAGCTTTCTTT.

This chain uses TRBV7-8 with TRBJ2-7; 8 bases are shared with TRBD2. This CDR3 comprises 16 residues. V was clipped by 1 base and J by 5 bases; unmatched bases: 10. Germline lookup yields CDR1 SGHVS and CDR2 FQNEAQ. In DNA form, the CDR3 reads TGTGCCAGCAGCTTAGTGTCCGGGAGGGCCGTGGACGAGCAGTACTTC. It yields the protein CASSLVSGRAVDEQYF.

This clone appeared a single time. This chain links TRBV21-1 with TRBJ1-4; TRBD1, as called in the table, went unchecked against the DNA. TRBV21-1 is classified as a pseudogene. The CDR3 totals 18 residues. The CDR3 DNA reads as TGTGCCAGCAGCAAATCCCCTCCGGTGGGGCCCTATGGTGAAAAACTGTTTTTT. It is translated as CASSKSPPVGPYGEKLFF.

V is TRBV19 and J is TRBJ1-2, with TRBD1 identical over 9 bases. After removal of 9 bases from V and 6 bases from J, the junction contained 8 bases not matched to a gene. Germline CDR1 and CDR2: LNHDA and SQIVND (reference sequence). There are 13 residues in the CDR3. In DNA form, the CDR3 reads TGTGCCAGCCGGGACAGGGATTTCGATGGCTACACCTTC. Residues: CASRDRDFDGYTF.

The CDR3 sequence is CASTIQVRNTEAFF. The CDR3 DNA reads as TGTGCCAGCACCATCCAGGTCAGGAACACTGAAGCTTTCTTT. This rearrangement joins TRBV7-9 to TRBJ1-1; no firm D call. CDR3 length: 14 amino acids. The ends were cut back, 7 bases at V and 1 base at J, with 13 bases in the middle. Germline lookup yields CDR1 SEHNR and CDR2 FQNEAQ (reference sequence).

In this sample, this clone turned up once. In nucleotides, the CDR3 is TGTGCCAGCAGCTTCGGGACTAGCGGGAGGAGGAGAGGAGATACGCAGTATTTT. This translates into CASSFGTSGRRRGDTQYF. V and J are TRBV7-2 and TRBJ2-3; the match to TRBD2 covers 15 bases. CDR3 length equals 18 residues. V was pared by 3 bases and J by 5 bases, with 9 bases of the junction left unmatched. CDR1 SGHTA and CDR2 FQGNSA come from the germline V gene.

The rearrangement joins TRBV7-3 to TRBJ2-2; 12 bases align to TRBD2. This CDR3 contains 18 residues. The germline V gene encodes CDR1 SGHTA and CDR2 FQGTGA. V dropped 1 base and J dropped 3; count of bases not matched to a gene: 6. CDR3: CASSLRGLAGGYTGELFF. CDR3 nucleotide sequence: TGTGCCAGCAGCTTAAGAGGGCTAGCGGGAGGGTACACCGGGGAGCTGTTTTTT.

This clone showed up just once. The chain combines TRBV6-2 or TRBV6-3 with TRBJ2-7; TRBD1 matches 7 bases. The CDR3 totals 12 residues. Germline CDR1 reads MNHEY; CDR2 reads SVGEGT. With 5 bases clipped from V and 4 bases from J, the junction kept 2 bases outside the gene matches. The CDR3 bases are TGTGCCAGCAGTGGGACAGTTTACGAGCAGTACTTC. This encodes CASSGTVYEQYF.

The rearrangement uses TRBV4-2 and TRBJ2-7; 9 nucleotides line up with TRBD1. Germline lookup yields CDR1 LGHNA and CDR2 YNFKEQ. With 2 bases clipped from V and 4 bases from J, the junction kept 6 bases outside the gene matches. CDR3 length: 15 amino acids. The CDR3 DNA follows: TGTGCCAGCAGCCAAATGACAGGGGGTGTTTACGAGCAGTACTTC. Amino acids: CASSQMTGGVYEQYF.

The genes are TRBV6-6 and TRBJ1-2, with D hard to call. Trimming left V 6 bases short and J 5 bases short, with 10 bases between. Germline V gene sequence: CDR1 MNHNY, CDR2 SVGAGI (reference sequence). There are 12 residues in the CDR3. The CDR3 nucleotides read TGTGCCAGCAGGGGGAGCGGTTATGGCTACACCTTC. As protein: CASRGSGYGYTF.

The chain is built from TRBV3-1 (or the pseudogene TRBV3-2) and TRBJ2-5; TRBD2 is a possible D gene (6 bases). Between the trimmed V and J ends, which lost 7 bases and 4 bases, there was a span of 7 bases. The CDR3 covers 11 residues. CDR1 is LGHDT and CDR2 is YNNKEL in the germline V gene (reference sequence). The CDR3 protein is CASMGGETQYF. The CDR3, as DNA: TGTGCCAGCATGGGAGGAGAGACCCAGTACTTC.

The chain employs TRBV28 and TRBJ2-5; a weak D match, TRBD2 (6 bases). The CDR3 extends over 15 amino acids. CDR1 and CDR2 (germline): MDHEN, SYDVKM. With 5 bases removed from V and 5 bases from J, the gap between germline ends came to 18 bases. Here the CDR3 reads CASSNQTRFVETQYF. CDR3 sequence (DNA): TGTGCCAGCAGTAACCAGACTAGATTCGTGGAGACCCAGTACTTC.

V and J are TRBV27 and TRBJ2-1, with 7 bases aligning to TRBD2. The CDR3 covers 15 residues. V dropped 3 bases and J dropped 1; count of bases not matched to a gene: 3. CDR1 and CDR2 from the germline V gene are MNHEY and SMNVEV (reference sequence). This CDR3 reads CASSFRTRSYNEQFF. Written as DNA, the CDR3 is TGTGCCAGCAGTTTTCGGACTAGGTCCTACAATGAGCAGTTCTTC.

J is TRBJ2-1 and V is TRBV12-2; TRBD2 was called by the table and not checked on the DNA. TRBV12-2 is noted as a pseudogene. CDR3 length: 16 amino acids. For the CDR3, the DNA is TGTGCAAGTCGCTTTCCTACGACTAGCGGGAGAATTGAGCAGTTCTTC. Translated: CASRFPTTSGRIEQFF.

V gene TRBV2 combines with J gene TRBJ1-5; D perhaps matches TRBD1 (6 bases). V lost 7 bases and J 6 bases, leaving 16 bases between the germline ends. Germline V gene sequence: CDR1 SNHLY, CDR2 FYNNEI. The CDR3 consists of 14 residues. This CDR3 reads CASTGTSRAQPQHF. CDR3 DNA sequence: TGTGCCAGCACCGGGACATCTAGGGCTCAGCCCCAGCATTTT.

This sequence joins TRBV5-1 and TRBJ2-2, with D tentatively TRBD2 (5 bases). Germline CDR1 SGHRS, CDR2 YFSETQ. Trimming shortened V by 2 bases and J by 5 bases, and 22 bases separated the two germline ends. This CDR3 has 18 amino acids. This CDR3 is CASSFSSLAGIRTGELFF. As DNA, the CDR3 is TGCGCCAGCAGCTTTTCTTCGCTAGCTGGGATAAGAACCGGGGAGCTGTTTTTT.

This chain links TRBV14 with TRBJ1-1; D is perhaps TRBD1 (5 bases). Germline lookup yields CDR1 SGHDN and CDR2 FVKESK. The CDR3 has 17 amino acids. The V and J ends lost 4 bases and 3 bases respectively, with 21 bases between them. CDR3 in DNA: TGTGCCAGCAGCCCGCAACCTTGGCGGGGACGGGACACTGAAGCTTTCTTT. It yields the protein CASSPQPWRGRDTEAFF. The whole variable domain, remainder taken from reference TRBV14 and TRBJ1-1, is EAGVTQFPSHSVIEKGQTVTLRCDPISGHDNLYWYRRVMGKEIKFLLHFVKESKQDESGMPNNRFLAERTGGTYSTLKVQPAELEDSGVYFCASSPQPWRGRDTEAFFGQGTRLTVV.